This T cell receptor (beta chain) emerged from a study of shared clonotypes between healthy human individuals. Turning to the study itself: Each donor's CD4 naive and CD4 memory cells filled three plates apiece, CD8 naive two, and CD8 memory one. Regarding the study as a whole: Clonotypes which were not shared had lower generation probabilities than clonotypes that all four donors shared.

Germline CDR1 reads SNHLY; CDR2 reads FYNNEI. V was cut by 0 bases and J by 5 bases, with 8 bases left in between. There are 14 residues in the CDR3. As concerns this clone: What it binds is not known.

An even split of each subset's genomic DNA across several immunoSEQ plates was performed. Measured with immunoSEQ multiplex PCR; TCRdb has only the in-frame clones, and not every one. This repertoire shows hundreds of thousands of clones, over 65% found once; its top ten account for approximately 1.6%. The receptor comes from a woman aged 25 to 39 in good health. The chain recombines TRBV2 with TRBJ1-5; no reliable D call. Sequencing used memory CD4+ T cells sorted from blood. The subset is: CD45RA-negative fraction. The CDR3 coding sequence is TGTGCCAGCAGTGAAGCGTCAGTTGATCAGCCCCAGCATTTT. Amino acid sequence: CASSEASVDQPQHF.